These 30 T cell receptor beta chains were sequenced from one sample in a study of metastatic and nonmetastatic thyroid tumors. Patients had received no treatment of any kind before thyroid surgery. TCRdb used MiXCR to call clones anew from the PCR reads. The table records more than 15,000 clones, about 15% of them present only once. The sequenced material came from blood. These receptors were collected from a male donor with papillary thyroid cancer or a benign thyroid nodule (not recorded which). Some clones in this sample may be carry-over from other donors' samples.

In its sample, this clone was seen many times. V usage is TRBV13 and J usage is TRBJ2-3; weak D call: TRBD1 (6 bases). The CDR3 has 15 amino acids. With 5 bases removed from V and 6 bases from J, the gap between germline ends came to 18 bases. The germline V gene has CDR1 PRHDT and CDR2 FYEKMQ (reference sequence). CDR3 protein: CASSPLGGQGDTQYF. CDR3 sequence (DNA): TGTGCCAGCAGCCCCCTGGGCGGCCAGGGGGATACGCAGTATTTT.

In this sample, this clone turned up many times. Here the CDR3 DNA reads TGCAGCGTTCAGAGCGGGAGTATAGATACGCAGTATTTT. Protein product: CSVQSGSIDTQYF. V gene TRBV29-1 combines with J gene TRBJ2-3; 8 nucleotides line up with TRBD2. Losses at the gene ends were 5 bases for V and 5 bases for J; bases not matched to a gene: 6. The length of the CDR3 is 13 residues. Germline CDR1 and CDR2: SQVTM and ANQGSEA.

V and J are TRBV20-1 and TRBJ2-7, with TRBD2 matching over 10 bases. Germline V gene lookup returns CDR1 DFQATT and CDR2 SNEGSKA (reference sequence). Germline trimming cut 3 bases from V and 0 bases from J; bases unmatched to any gene: 8. This CDR3 has 16 residues. The CDR3: CSARALAGVHSYEQYF. The CDR3 region has the DNA TGCAGTGCTAGGGCGCTAGCGGGAGTCCACTCCTACGAGCAGTACTTC.

The sample holds a few counts of this clone. The chain uses TRBV28 and TRBJ2-2; possibly TRBD1 for D (8 bases). With 3 bases removed from V and 5 bases from J, the gap between germline ends came to 16 bases. The germline V gene has CDR1 MDHEN and CDR2 SYDVKM. CDR3 length: 16 residues. The CDR3 DNA reads as TGTGCCAGCAGTTTGGGGGGGACAGGAGGGACCGGGGAGCTGTTTTTT. Amino acids: CASSLGGTGGTGELFF.

In its sample, this clone was seen many times. The CDR3 bases are TGTGCCAGCTATACCAGGGGAAGGAGCACAGATACGCAGTATTTT. It translates to CASYTRGRSTDTQYF. V and J are TRBV6-2 or TRBV6-3 and TRBJ2-3, with D tentatively TRBD1 (6 bases). This CDR3 is built from 15 residues. The V and J ends lost 8 bases and 0 bases respectively, with 15 bases between them. Germline CDR1 reads MNHEY; CDR2 reads SVGEGT.

With regard to this clone: Compared with germline, one end of the junction differs, possibly owing to a read error. V is TRBV6-2 or TRBV6-3 and J is TRBJ2-7; 7 bases map to TRBD1. The CDR3 is made up of 15 amino acids. Germline V gives CDR1 MNHEY, CDR2 SVGEGT. The CDR3 loop reads CARSYLPGQSSEQYF. CDR3 coding DNA: TGTGCCAGAAGTTACCTTCCGGGACAGTCCTCCGAGCAGTACTTC.

In its sample, this clone was seen many times. The CDR3 bases are TGCAGTGCTAAGACTAGCGGGAGATTGAATGAGCAGTTCTTC. Translated: CSAKTSGRLNEQFF. The chain is built from TRBV20-1 and TRBJ2-1; TRBD2 matches at 12 bases. The germline gives CDR1 DFQATT, CDR2 SNEGSKA (reference sequence). With 4 bases clipped from V and 7 bases from J, the junction kept 5 bases outside the gene matches. The CDR3 consists of 14 residues.

This clone occurred many times. The genes are TRBV18 and TRBJ2-7, with a weak D call TRBD1 (6 bases). Germline values: CDR1 KGHSH, CDR2 LQKENI. V lost 3 bases, J lost 0 bases, and 15 bases lay in between. This CDR3 comprises 16 residues. The CDR3 region is CASSPSTGPSSYEQYF. CDR3 DNA: TGTGCCAGCTCACCGTCGACAGGCCCGAGCTCCTACGAGCAGTACTTC.

The gene calls are TRBV3-1 and TRBJ1-6; 8 bases are a match to TRBD1. CDR3 size: 14 residues. From germline, CDR1 is LGHDT and CDR2 YNNKEL (reference sequence). V lost 2 bases to trimming and J lost 7 bases; unmatched junction nucleotides: 1. In nucleotides, the CDR3 is TGTGCCAGCAGCCAATGGACAGGGAATTCACCCCTCCACTTT. Protein sequence: CASSQWTGNSPLHF.

This clone was counted ten times or more. A much larger clone differs from this one at a single base, so this may be a read error. The rearrangement joins TRBV11-3 to TRBJ1-1; D is undetermined. The CDR3 extends over 13 amino acids. From germline, CDR1 is SGHNT and CDR2 YENEEA. The CDR3 loop reads CASSSHVNAEAFF. Here the CDR3 DNA reads TGTGCCAGCAGCTCGCACGTGAACGCTGAAGCTTTCTTT.

This clone was detected only a few times. This chain links TRBV24-1 with TRBJ1-2; a weak D match, TRBD1 (6 bases). V lost 3 bases, J lost 2 bases, and 9 bases lay in between. The CDR3 extends over 14 amino acids. Germline V gives CDR1 KGHDR, CDR2 SFDVKD. CDR3 in DNA: TGTGCCACCAGTGATCCTGGACAGAACTATGGCTACACCTTC. This codes for CATSDPGQNYGYTF.

This clone was seen ten or more times. The rearrangement uses TRBV20-1 and TRBJ1-1; D remains unclear. CDR1 and CDR2 (germline): DFQATT, SNEGSKA (reference sequence). V lost 5 bases and J 2 bases, leaving 15 bases between the germline ends. The CDR3 runs 14 residues. The CDR3 bases are TGCAGTGCTCGCCCTGTGGGCGGCAACACTGAAGCTTTCTTT. Protein product: CSARPVGGNTEAFF.

This clone came up many times. This chain joins TRBV20-1 and TRBJ2-5, with TRBD2 matching 12 bases. V shed 5 bases, J shed 5 bases, and the junction held 18 bases outside the gene matches. Germline assignment: CDR1 DFQATT and CDR2 SNEGSKA (reference sequence). The CDR3 spans 18 residues. For the CDR3, the DNA is TGCAGTGCTCACCGAGGAGGCAGGACTAGCGGGACTGGGGAGACCCAGTACTTC. It encodes CSAHRGGRTSGTGETQYF.

In its sample, this clone was seen many times. The rearrangement links TRBV28 to TRBJ1-5, with 8 nucleotides matching TRBD1. V lost 10 bases to trimming and J lost 3 bases; unmatched junction nucleotides: 5. CDR1 is MDHEN, CDR2 SYDVKM, per germline. This CDR3 spans 13 amino acids. CDR3 loop: CAIGQGINQPQHF. The CDR3 DNA reads as TGTGCCATCGGACAGGGAATCAATCAGCCCCAGCATTTT.

At least ten counts were recorded for this clone. V is TRBV7-9 and J is TRBJ2-7, with D maybe TRBD1 (6 bases). CDR1 is SEHNR, CDR2 FQNEAQ, per germline (reference sequence). CDR3 size: 14 residues. V lost 5 bases, J lost 2 bases, and 13 bases lay in between. The CDR3 spells CASSPPPGAYEQYF. The CDR3 DNA sequence: TGTGCCAGCAGCCCCCCTCCAGGGGCCTACGAGCAGTACTTC.

This clone was picked up many times. The V call is TRBV5-1, the J call TRBJ1-3, with D perhaps matching TRBD1 (5 bases). Germline-derived CDR1 and CDR2 are SGHRS and YFSETQ. This CDR3 has 16 residues. Trimming shortened V by 0 bases and J by 0 bases, and 10 bases separated the two germline ends. Here the CDR3 DNA reads TGCGCCAGCAGCTTGGCCGGGACTTTCTCTGGAAACACCATATATTTT. Translating gives CASSLAGTFSGNTIYF.

This chain uses TRBV4-2 with TRBJ2-6; tentatively, D is TRBD1 or TRBD2 (6 bases each). Germline CDR1 reads LGHNA; CDR2 reads YNFKEQ. The CDR3 totals 19 residues. V dropped 2 bases and J dropped 2 bases, with 19 bases sitting between them. CDR3 amino acids: CASSQPRTGRSAGANVLTF. The DNA of the CDR3 is TGTGCCAGCAGCCAACCTCGAACAGGGAGGAGTGCTGGGGCCAACGTCCTGACTTTC.

This clone is medium-sized by share. The chain couples TRBV13 to TRBJ1-2, with TRBD1 as a possible D gene (5 bases). Germline-derived CDR1 and CDR2 are PRHDT and FYEKMQ (reference sequence). The CDR3 length is 16 residues. V lost 2 bases to trimming and J lost 4 bases, with 17 bases between them. The DNA of the CDR3 is TGTGCCAGCAGCTTACAGTATGTAGGGACGGCCTATGGCTACACCTTC. This gives the protein CASSLQYVGTAYGYTF.

In this sample, this clone turned up many times. This sequence joins TRBV20-1 and TRBJ2-1, with D possibly being TRBD2 (5 bases). In germline, CDR1 is DFQATT, CDR2 SNEGSKA (reference sequence). The CDR3 length is 15 residues. The germline V and J ends were trimmed by 3 bases and 0 bases, with 12 bases remaining between them. CDR3 loop: CSASMDFTSYNEQFF. As DNA, the CDR3 is TGCAGTGCTAGCATGGACTTTACCTCCTACAATGAGCAGTTCTTC.

This clone was picked up many times. The rearrangement links TRBV11-1 to TRBJ2-1; 13 nucleotides match TRBD2. V dropped 1 base and J dropped 0; count of bases not matched to a gene: 3. From germline, CDR1 is SGHAT and CDR2 FQDESV (reference sequence). The CDR3 is 18 residues long. CDR3 sequence reads: CASSLGLAGGHSYNEQFF. CDR3 bases: TGTGCCAGCAGCTTAGGACTAGCGGGAGGACACTCCTACAATGAGCAGTTCTTC.

By sample fraction, this clone is medium-sized (0.01 to 0.1%). The gene calls are TRBV4-2 and TRBJ2-7; D perhaps matches TRBD1 (6 bases). The CDR3 has 16 residues. V lost 1 base and J 0 bases, leaving 13 bases between the germline ends. Germline V gives CDR1 LGHNA, CDR2 YNFKEQ. CDR3 in amino acids: CASSQAGTQSSYEQYF. DNA of the CDR3: TGTGCCAGCAGCCAAGCTGGGACACAGAGCTCCTACGAGCAGTACTTC.

This clone was picked up many times. The chain recombines TRBV28 with TRBJ1-2; no reliable D call. V was shortened by 1 base and J by 9 bases, with 9 bases between the two germline ends. The germline CDR1 and CDR2 sequences are MDHEN and SYDVKM. The CDR3 covers 12 residues. CDR3 protein: CASSLSGFSYTF. The CDR3 bases are TGTGCCAGCAGTTTATCAGGTTTCAGCTACACCTTC.

This clone showed up many times. The J gene is TRBJ2-1, the V gene TRBV3-1; D is unresolved. Trimming left V 4 bases short and J 12 bases short, with 10 bases between. The length of the CDR3 is 11 residues. Germline V gene data show CDR1 as LGHDT and CDR2 as YNNKEL (reference sequence). The CDR3 nucleotides read TGTGCCAGCAGCCTTAATAGGGTGCAGTTCTTC. Translated, it gives CASSLNRVQFF.

The table lists this clone with a few counts. V is TRBV6-1 and J is TRBJ1-5; TRBD1 might be the D (6 bases). CDR3 length equals 14 residues. Germline CDR1 is MNHNS and CDR2 is SASEGT. V was trimmed by 6 bases and J by 7 bases, leaving 16 bases between them. This CDR3 reads CASSHQGFGQPQHF. The CDR3 DNA sequence: TGTGCCAGCAGCCACCAGGGGTTTGGCCAGCCCCAGCATTTT.

This clone came up many times. J is TRBJ1-5 and V is TRBV3-1; weak D call: TRBD1 (6 bases). The V end lost 0 bases, the J end lost 6 bases, and 21 bases lay between the germline ends. The CDR3 has 18 residues. CDR1 and CDR2 from the germline V gene are LGHDT and YNNKEL (reference sequence). DNA for the CDR3: TGTGCCAGCAGCCAAGATCATCTTTCGGGGGCCCTTCCTCAGCCCCAGCATTTT. Encoded protein: CASSQDHLSGALPQPQHF.

The chain carries TRBV7-9 and TRBJ2-2; tentative D call: TRBD1 (5 bases). V gave up 0 bases and J gave up 0 bases, with 5 bases separating them. Germline V lookup: CDR1 SEHNR, CDR2 FQNEAQ (reference sequence). This CDR3 spans 15 amino acids. This CDR3 reads CASSLADTNTGELFF. The CDR3 bases are TGTGCCAGCAGCTTAGCGGACACGAACACCGGGGAGCTGTTTTTT.

This clone has at least ten counts. The chain has TRBV28 and TRBJ1-5, with unresolved D. Trimming cost V 5 bases and J 6 bases, with 14 bases left between them. The germline V gene has CDR1 MDHEN and CDR2 SYDVKM. The CDR3 totals 14 residues. The CDR3 region is CASSQTRQFQPQHF. CDR3 nucleotide sequence: TGTGCCAGCAGTCAGACGAGGCAATTTCAGCCCCAGCATTTT.

This clone has more than one count but fewer than ten. The rearrangement uses TRBV28 and TRBJ2-5, with no clear D. There are 14 residues in the CDR3. Per the germline V gene, CDR1 is MDHEN and CDR2 is SYDVKM. V dropped 6 bases and J dropped 5 bases, with 16 bases sitting between them. This CDR3 is CASRSDRVRETQYF. The CDR3 bases are TGTGCCAGCAGGTCGGACCGGGTTCGGGAGACCCAGTACTTC.

This clone was seen repeatedly, ten times or more. This chain connects TRBV6-1 to TRBJ2-1; 10 bases map to TRBD2. This CDR3 comprises 17 residues. Losses at the gene ends were 2 bases for V and 8 bases for J; bases not matched to a gene: 12. The germline CDR1 and CDR2 sequences are MNHNS and SASEGT. CDR3 sequence (DNA): TGTGCCAGCAGTGAATTGTCACTAGCGGGATTCGACTATGAGCAGTTCTTC. It codes for CASSELSLAGFDYEQFF.

This clone occurred many times. The CDR3 protein is CASSAGADLNTGELFF. The CDR3 nucleotides read TGTGCCAGCAGTGCGGGGGCCGACTTGAACACCGGGGAGCTGTTTTTT. V usage is TRBV6-1 and J usage is TRBJ2-2; D possibly matches TRBD1 or TRBD2 (6 bases each). CDR1 and CDR2 (germline): MNHNS, SASEGT. The CDR3 extends over 16 amino acids. Trimming took off 4 bases at V and 1 base at J, with 13 bases between the two ends.